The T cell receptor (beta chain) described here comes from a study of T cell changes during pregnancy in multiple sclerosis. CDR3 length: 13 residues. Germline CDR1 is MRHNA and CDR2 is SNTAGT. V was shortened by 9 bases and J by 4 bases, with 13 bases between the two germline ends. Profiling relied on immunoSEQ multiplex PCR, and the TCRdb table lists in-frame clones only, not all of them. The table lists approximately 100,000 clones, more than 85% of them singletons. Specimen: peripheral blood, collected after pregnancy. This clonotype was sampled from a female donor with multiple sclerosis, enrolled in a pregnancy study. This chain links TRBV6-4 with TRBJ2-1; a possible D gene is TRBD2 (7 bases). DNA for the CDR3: TGTGCCAGGGGGGGGGCCCCGTACAATGAGCAGTTCTTC. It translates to CARGGAPYNEQFF.